A selection of T cell receptor beta chains follows, all from one sample in a study of blood T cells in healthy people across ages. One entry per CDR3 protein results from TCRdb running MiXCR on the 5' RACE reads. Of hundreds of thousands of distinct CDR3 sequences in the sample, 21% were seen once. Material for sequencing was blood. The receptors originated from an older man in good health. Each CDR3 is given with its conserved first and last residue. The order of the fields is J gene, V gene, clone size, D gene, CDR3 DNA, CDR3 protein. A D gene is named only where the DNA matches it firmly. Clone size appears in some rows only: once, few, many, or a class for an expanded clone.

TRBJ1-1,TRBV20-1,.,.,TGCAGTGCTAGTCCGGTGAACACTGAAGCTTTCTTT,CSASPVNTEAFF
TRBJ2-1,TRBV2,.,.,TGTGCCAGCAGCTCTGGAATGGATGAGCAGTTCTTC,CASSSGMDEQFF
TRBJ1-2,TRBV20-1,.,.,TGCAGTGCTAAAGACTTCCGGACGTTGGATAATGGCTACACCTTC,CSAKDFRTLDNGYTF
TRBJ1-1,TRBV2,.,.,TGTGCCAGCAGTGAAGGCATTGTCGCCCCAGGAGAAGCTTTCTTT,CASSEGIVAPGEAFF
TRBJ1-5,TRBV7-6,few,.,TGTGCCAGCAGCTTAATGGGGAGCCATCAGCCCCAGCATTTT,CASSLMGSHQPQHF
TRBJ2-6,TRBV6-1,few,.,TGTGCCAGCAGCGCCAGGTCGGGGCATCTTTTTGGGGCCAACGTCCTGACTTTC,CASSARSGHLFGANVLTF
TRBJ2-7,TRBV5-1,.,.,TGCGCCAGCAGCACGGGACTGGTCACCTACGAGCAGTACTTC,CASSTGLVTYEQYF
TRBJ2-5,TRBV18,few,.,TGTGCCAGCTCACCACTACAGGGAGTGGAGACCCAGTACTTC,CASSPLQGVETQYF
TRBJ2-3,TRBV20-1,once,TRBD2,TGCAGTGCTTCGGGACTAGCGGGGGTACTTCGGGGTACGCAGTATTTT,CSASGLAGVLRGTQYF
TRBJ2-3,TRBV30,.,.,TGTGCCTGGAGTGTCGGGGGCGGAGCCACAGATACGCAGTATTTT,CAWSVGGGATDTQYF
TRBJ2-3,TRBV7-9,many,TRBD2,TGTGCCAGCAGCTCCCTACCGGGACTAGTCGGGGATACGCAGTATTTT,CASSSLPGLVGDTQYF
TRBJ2-1,TRBV7-3,few,.,TGTGCCAGCAGCTTAGCCCACGGACCGGGCAATGAGCAGTTCTTC,CASSLAHGPGNEQFF
TRBJ2-6,TRBV10-3,.,.,TGTGCCATCAGTGAGCAGATTACCTCTGGGGCCAACGTCCTGACTTTC,CAISEQITSGANVLTF
TRBJ1-4,TRBV7-9,many,.,TGTGCCACTGCGGACCCCGCTAATGAAAAACTGTTTTTT,CATADPANEKLFF
TRBJ2-5,TRBV6-1,many,.,TGTGCCAGCAGTGAAGCTACTAGCAGGGAGACCCAGTACTTC,CASSEATSRETQYF
TRBJ2-1,TRBV27,.,TRBD1,TGTGCCAGCGTCCAGGGGACAGGGGGTAGTAATGAGCAGTTCTTC,CASVQGTGGSNEQFF
TRBJ2-2,TRBV7-2,few,.,TGTGCCAGCAGCTTCCCGATCGACTCCGGACTCCACACCGGGGAGCTGTTTTTT,CASSFPIDSGLHTGELFF
TRBJ2-7,TRBV27,.,.,TGTGCCAGCAGGAATACCTACGAGCAGTACTTC,CASRNTYEQYF
TRBJ2-1,TRBV7-2,.,TRBD2,TGTGCCAGCAGCCGGTGGACTAGCGGGAGTCTTCTTAATGAGCAGTTCTTC,CASSRWTSGSLLNEQFF
TRBJ2-7,TRBV9,.,TRBD1,TGTGCCAGCAGCGTAGGATACAGGGGGTACGAGCAGTACTTC,CASSVGYRGYEQYF
TRBJ2-5,TRBV6-5,few,.,TGTGCCAGCAGTAGGCAGCGAGAGACCCAGTACTTC,CASSRQRETQYF
TRBJ1-2,TRBV9,few,TRBD1,TGTGCCAGCAGCGAAGGGGACAGGGGGCGCGACTATGGCTACACCTTC,CASSEGDRGRDYGYTF
TRBJ2-6,TRBV5-1,.,.,TGCGCCAGCAGCTTGGTTCAGAGCTCTGGGGCCAACGTCCCGACTTTC,CASSLVQSSGANVPTF
TRBJ2-7,TRBV25-1,.,TRBD2,TGTGCCGGCAGCCCGCGTGGCGGGAGTTCGGATGAGCAGTACTTC,CAGSPRGGSSDEQYF
TRBJ2-2,TRBV6-5,.,.,TGTGCCAGCAGTGCAGGGAGAACCGGGGAGCTGTTTTTT,CASSAGRTGELFF
TRBJ2-1,TRBV20-1,.,TRBD2,TGCAGTGCTGGCGTTAGCGGGAGGGCCCTCAATGAGCAGTTCTTC,CSAGVSGRALNEQFF
TRBJ1-1,TRBV10-3,.,.,TGTGCCATCAGTGAGTGGGGGGCGGACACTGAAGCTTTCTTT,CAISEWGADTEAFF
TRBJ2-5,TRBV3-1,.,TRBD2,TGTGCCAGCAGCCAAGATCCCCCCGGGAGGAGAAGGGAGACCCAGTACTTC,CASSQDPPGRRRETQYF
TRBJ2-1,TRBV19,.,.,TGTGCCAGTAACCCGGGGAGCTCAAGCTACAATGAGCAGTTCTTC,CASNPGSSSYNEQFF
TRBJ2-6,TRBV11-2,few,TRBD1,TGTGCCAGCAGCCCCTGGGACAGGTCCGCTGGGGCCAACGTCCTGACTTTC,CASSPWDRSAGANVLTF
TRBJ2-5,TRBV12-1,few,.,TGTGCCAGCAGCCTTAAGGGACTTCCAGGGGAGACCCAGTACTTC,CASSLKGLPGETQYF
TRBJ2-1,TRBV7-6,.,TRBD2,TGTGCCAGCAGCTTTTTTGCAAGCGGGAGGCAATACAATGAGCAGTTCTTC,CASSFFASGRQYNEQFF
TRBJ1-2,TRBV7-2,.,.,TGTGCCAGCAGCTTAGCTTTGGCCAGCGGCGATGGCTACACCTTC,CASSLALASGDGYTF
TRBJ2-7,TRBV20-1,few,.,TGCAGTGCTAAGGGCGGGACGCCTAGTATTTCCTACGAGCAGTACTTC,CSAKGGTPSISYEQYF
TRBJ2-7,TRBV7-9,.,TRBD2,TGTGCCAGCAGCCGCCTTACCGGGCTAGCGGCCACCTACGAGCAGTACTTC,CASSRLTGLAATYEQYF
TRBJ2-5,TRBV2,few,.,TGTGCCAGCGTGTTGGGAGAGACCCAGTACTTC,CASVLGETQYF
TRBJ2-1,TRBV7-9,.,TRBD2,TGTGCCAGCAGCCCCAGGGAGGGAACCGACAATGAGCAGTTCTTC,CASSPREGTDNEQFF
TRBJ2-1,TRBV4-2,many,.,TGTGCCAGCAGCCAGGTAGGACAGAACAATGAGCAGTTCTTC,CASSQVGQNNEQFF
TRBJ1-2,TRBV20-1,.,TRBD1,TGCAGTGCTAGTACAGGGGGCCGTAACTATGGCTACACCTTC,CSASTGGRNYGYTF
TRBJ1-4,TRBV20-1,few,TRBD1,TGCAGTGCTAGAACAGGGGACGGACTGTTTTTT,CSARTGDGLFF
TRBJ1-2,TRBV7-9,many,.,TGTGCCAGCAGCCGGGACTATGGCTACACCTTC,CASSRDYGYTF
TRBJ2-5,TRBV2,few,.,TGTGCCAGCAGTGAAACCGGGTGGGAGACCCAGCACTTC,CASSETGWETQHF
TRBJ2-1,TRBV6-2/TRBV6-3,few,.,TGTGCCAGCTGGCCCGGCCACTCCTCCTACAATGAGCAGTTCTTC,CASWPGHSSYNEQFF
TRBJ2-1,TRBV2,few,.,TGTGCCAGCACCGGGGAGTTGGACAATGAGCAGTTCTTC,CASTGELDNEQFF
TRBJ1-1,TRBV20-1,few,.,TGCAGTGCTTCCAGGATAAACACTGAAGCTTTCTTT,CSASRINTEAFF
TRBJ1-5,TRBV20-1,few,.,TGCAGTGCTAGCCAGGGTGGGGGCAATCAGCCCCAGCATTTT,CSASQGGGNQPQHF
TRBJ2-7,TRBV20-1,.,TRBD2,TGCAGTGCTCCCCGAGGAGCGGGGGTGTCCTACGAGCAGTACTTC,CSAPRGAGVSYEQYF
TRBJ2-1,TRBV7-9,.,TRBD1,TGTGCCAGCACCTCCTTCTGGGACAGGGGATATGATGAGCAGTTCTTC,CASTSFWDRGYDEQFF
TRBJ2-1,TRBV20-1,.,.,TGCAGTGCTAGAGATCTCAGGGGATTTAATGAGCAGTTCTTC,CSARDLRGFNEQFF
TRBJ2-7,TRBV9,few,TRBD2,TGTGCCAGCAGCGCGACTAGCGGAGGGGAGCAGTACTTC,CASSATSGGEQYF